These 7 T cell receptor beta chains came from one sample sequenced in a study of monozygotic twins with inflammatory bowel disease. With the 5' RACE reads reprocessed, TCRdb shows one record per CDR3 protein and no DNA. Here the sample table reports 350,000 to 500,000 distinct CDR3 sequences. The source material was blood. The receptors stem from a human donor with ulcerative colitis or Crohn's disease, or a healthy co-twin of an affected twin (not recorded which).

This chain's CDR3 is CASSSPTPQRQDTQYF. This chain connects TRBV28 to TRBJ2-3. The CDR3 sequence is 16 residues long. Germline V gene sequence: CDR1 MDHEN, CDR2 SYDVKM. Complete variable domain (other parts from reference TRBV28 and TRBJ2-3): DVKVTQSSRYLVKRTGEKVFLECVQDMDHENMFWYRQDPGLGLRLIYFSYDVKMKEKGDIPEGYSVSREKKERFSLILESASTNQTSMYLCASSSPTPQRQDTQYFGPGTRLTVL.

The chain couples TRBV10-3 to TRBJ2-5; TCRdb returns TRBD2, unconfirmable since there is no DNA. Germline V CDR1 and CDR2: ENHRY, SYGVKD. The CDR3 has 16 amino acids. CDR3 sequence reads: CATRSYEIAGQETQYF.

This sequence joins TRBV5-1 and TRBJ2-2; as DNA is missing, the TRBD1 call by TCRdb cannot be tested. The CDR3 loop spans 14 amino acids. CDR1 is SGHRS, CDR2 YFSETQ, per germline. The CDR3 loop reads CASDPTGTGGELFF.

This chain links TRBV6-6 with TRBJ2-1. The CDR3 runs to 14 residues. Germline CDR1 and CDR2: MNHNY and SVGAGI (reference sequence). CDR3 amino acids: CASSTSFTYNEQFF.

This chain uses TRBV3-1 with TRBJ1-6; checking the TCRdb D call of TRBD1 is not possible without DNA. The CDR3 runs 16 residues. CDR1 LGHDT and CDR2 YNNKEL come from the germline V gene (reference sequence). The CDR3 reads CASSPTGGAYNSPLHF. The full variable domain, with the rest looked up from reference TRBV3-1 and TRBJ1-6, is DTAVSQTPKYLVTQMGNDKSIKCEQNLGHDTMYWYKQDSKKFLKIMFSYNNKELIINETVPNRFSPKSPDKAHLNLHINSLELGDSAVYFCASSPTGGAYNSPLHFGNGTRLTVT.

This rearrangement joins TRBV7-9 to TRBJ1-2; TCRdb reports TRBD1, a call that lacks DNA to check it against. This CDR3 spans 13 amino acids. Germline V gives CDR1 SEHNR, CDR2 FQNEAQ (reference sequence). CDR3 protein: CASRSGQGPGYTF.

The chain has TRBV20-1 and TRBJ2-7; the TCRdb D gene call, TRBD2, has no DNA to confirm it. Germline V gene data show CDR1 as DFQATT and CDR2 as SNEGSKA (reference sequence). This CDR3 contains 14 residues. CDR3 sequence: CSLPPALGDYEQYF.